This T cell receptor (beta chain) comes out of a study of identical twins. This CDR3 is 15 amino acids long. Trimming removed 5 bases from V and 4 bases from J, with 18 bases in between. The germline CDR1 and CDR2 sequences are MNHEY and SVGEGT. TCRdb fed the 5' RACE reads into MiXCR, producing one record per CDR3 protein. The table lists 350,000 to 600,000 distinct CDR3 sequences, 13% to 15% of them singletons. This sample was also put to use in a study of yellow fever vaccine responses in identical twins.

The receptor was isolated from a woman aged 18-29 years in good health. The sample comprised CD4+ T cells sorted from blood. The chain couples TRBV6-2 or TRBV6-3 to TRBJ2-7; TRBD2 is a possible D gene (6 bases). The CDR3 sequence is CASSTRLAGIYEQYF. DNA for the CDR3: TGTGCCAGCAGTACCCGTCTCGCGGGAATTTACGAGCAGTACTTC.